This TCR beta chain was captured in a study of blood T cell repertoires in COVID-19. Study details: Researchers got acute and convalescent COVID-19 samples from the United States, Italy and Spain. PBMCs, B-cell-depleted T cells, or T cells were the source of the cDNA or gDNA that made up the material.

Trimming stripped 2 bases from V and 1 base from J, with 8 bases between. The CDR3 extends over 14 amino acids. The germline V gene encodes CDR1 MNHEY and CDR2 SMNVEV (reference sequence). In the original analysis: Amplification of reference gene primers provided the estimated nucleated cell counts. Libraries were prepared by immunoSEQ multiplex PCR; TCRdb keeps only in-frame clonotypes and omits some of them. V and J calls and clone size follow that table, whereas D and trimming were derived from the DNA. The profile shows about 300,000 clones, more than 80% of them singletons. The sample was peripheral blood. This TCR derives from a man aged 18 to 35 who had recovered from COVID-19. This chain joins TRBV27 and TRBJ2-5; tentatively, D is TRBD1 (5 bases). CDR3 residues: CASSLRQFQETQYF. DNA of the CDR3: TGTGCCAGCAGTTTACGACAGTTCCAAGAGACCCAGTACTTC.